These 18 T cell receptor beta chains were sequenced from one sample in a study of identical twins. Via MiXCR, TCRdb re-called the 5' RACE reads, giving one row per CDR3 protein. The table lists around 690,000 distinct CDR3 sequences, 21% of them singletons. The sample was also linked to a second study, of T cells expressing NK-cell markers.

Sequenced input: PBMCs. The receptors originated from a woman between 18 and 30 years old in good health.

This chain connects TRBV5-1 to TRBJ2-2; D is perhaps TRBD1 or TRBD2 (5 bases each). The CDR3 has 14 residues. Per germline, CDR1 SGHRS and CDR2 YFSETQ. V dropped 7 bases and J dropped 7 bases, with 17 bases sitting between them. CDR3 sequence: CASVVGGDSGELFF. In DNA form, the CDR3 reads TGCGCCAGCGTCGTAGGAGGTGACAGCGGGGAGCTGTTTTTT.

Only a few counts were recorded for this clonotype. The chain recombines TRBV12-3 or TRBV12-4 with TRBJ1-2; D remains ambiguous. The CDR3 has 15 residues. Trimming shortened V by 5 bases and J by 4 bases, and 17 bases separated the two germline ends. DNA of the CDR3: TGTGCCAGCAGTCCTTGGACCTTTGGTAGCTATGGCTACACCTTC. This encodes CASSPWTFGSYGYTF.

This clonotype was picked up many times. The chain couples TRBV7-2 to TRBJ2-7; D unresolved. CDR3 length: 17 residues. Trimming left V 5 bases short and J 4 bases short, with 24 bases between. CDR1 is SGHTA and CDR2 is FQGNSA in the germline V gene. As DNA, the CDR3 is TGTGCCAGCAGCCTAAACGGGCAAAGTTATCCTGGGTACGAGCAGTACTTC. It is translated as CASSLNGQSYPGYEQYF. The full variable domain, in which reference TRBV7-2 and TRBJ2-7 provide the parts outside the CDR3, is GAGVSQSPSNKVTEKGKDVELRCDPISGHTALYWYRQSLGQGLEFLIYFQGNSAPDKSGLPSDRFSAERTGGSVSTLTIQRTQQEDSAVYLCASSLNGQSYPGYEQYFGPGTRLTVT.

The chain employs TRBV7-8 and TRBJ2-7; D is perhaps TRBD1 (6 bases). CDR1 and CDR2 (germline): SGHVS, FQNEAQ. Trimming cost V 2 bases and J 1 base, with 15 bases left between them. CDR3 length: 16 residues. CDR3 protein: CASSLPSDRQSYEQYF. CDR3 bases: TGTGCCAGCAGCTTACCATCAGACAGGCAGTCCTACGAGCAGTACTTC.

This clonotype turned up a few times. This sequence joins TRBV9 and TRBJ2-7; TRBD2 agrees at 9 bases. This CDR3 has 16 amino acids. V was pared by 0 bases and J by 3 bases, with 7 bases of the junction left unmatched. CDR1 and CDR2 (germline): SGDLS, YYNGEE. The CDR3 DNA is TGTGCCAGCAGCGTAGATGGTTTAGCGGGGGTCTACGAGCAGTACTTC. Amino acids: CASSVDGLAGVYEQYF.

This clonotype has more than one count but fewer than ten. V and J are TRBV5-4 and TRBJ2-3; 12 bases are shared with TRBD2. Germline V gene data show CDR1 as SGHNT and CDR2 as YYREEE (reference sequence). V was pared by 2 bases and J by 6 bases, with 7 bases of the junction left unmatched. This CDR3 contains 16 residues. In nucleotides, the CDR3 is TGTGCCAGCAGCTTCACTAGCGGGGGGCCTCTTGATACGCAGTATTTT. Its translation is CASSFTSGGPLDTQYF.

Here the CDR3 DNA reads TGTGCCAGCACTGTGCCCGCTCTCACAGATACGCAGTATTTT. Protein product: CASTVPALTDTQYF. This chain connects TRBV7-9 to TRBJ2-3; no definite D call. Trimming left V 7 bases short and J 2 bases short, with 13 bases between. Germline V gives CDR1 SEHNR, CDR2 FQNEAQ (reference sequence). This CDR3 region has 14 residues.

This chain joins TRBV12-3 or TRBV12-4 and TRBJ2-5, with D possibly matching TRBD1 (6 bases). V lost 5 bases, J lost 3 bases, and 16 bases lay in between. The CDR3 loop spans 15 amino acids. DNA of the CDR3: TGTGCCAGCAGTCCTCGACAGGTCTATGAAGAGACCCAGTACTTC. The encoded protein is CASSPRQVYEETQYF.

The CDR3 loop reads CASSYSWDSQEKLFF. The CDR3 DNA sequence: TGTGCCAGCAGTTACTCGTGGGACAGCCAAGAAAAACTGTTTTTT. The V gene is TRBV6-2 or TRBV6-3, the J gene TRBJ1-4; TRBD1 aligns across 7 bases. Trimming took 0 bases from V and 8 from J; bases not matched to a gene: 6. The CDR3 extends over 15 amino acids. The germline V gene encodes CDR1 MNHEY and CDR2 SVGEGT.

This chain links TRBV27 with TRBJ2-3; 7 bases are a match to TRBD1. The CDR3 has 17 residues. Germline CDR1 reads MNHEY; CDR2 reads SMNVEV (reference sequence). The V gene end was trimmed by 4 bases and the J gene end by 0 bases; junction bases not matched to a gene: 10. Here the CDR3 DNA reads TGTGCCAGCAGTTCCGGGACAGACCTATTAAGCACAGATACGCAGTATTTT. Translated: CASSSGTDLLSTDTQYF.

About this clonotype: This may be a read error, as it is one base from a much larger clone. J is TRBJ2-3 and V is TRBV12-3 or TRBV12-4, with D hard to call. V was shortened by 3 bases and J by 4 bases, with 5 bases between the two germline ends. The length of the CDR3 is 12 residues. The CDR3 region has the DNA TGTGCCAGCAGTTTTATCGCAGATACGCAGTATTTT. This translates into CASSFIADTQYF.

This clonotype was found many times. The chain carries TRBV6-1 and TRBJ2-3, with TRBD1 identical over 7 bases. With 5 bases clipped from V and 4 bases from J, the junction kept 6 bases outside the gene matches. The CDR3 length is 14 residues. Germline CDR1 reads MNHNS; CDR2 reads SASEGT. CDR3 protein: CASSPWDSSDTQYF. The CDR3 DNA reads TGTGCCAGCAGTCCTTGGGACAGTTCAGATACGCAGTATTTT.

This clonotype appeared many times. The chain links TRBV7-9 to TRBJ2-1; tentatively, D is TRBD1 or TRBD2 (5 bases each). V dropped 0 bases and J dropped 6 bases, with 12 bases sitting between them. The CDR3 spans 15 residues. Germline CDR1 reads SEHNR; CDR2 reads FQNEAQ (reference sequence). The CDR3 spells CASSLAGLALNEQFF. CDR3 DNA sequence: TGTGCCAGCAGCTTAGCGGGGCTAGCCCTCAATGAGCAGTTCTTC.

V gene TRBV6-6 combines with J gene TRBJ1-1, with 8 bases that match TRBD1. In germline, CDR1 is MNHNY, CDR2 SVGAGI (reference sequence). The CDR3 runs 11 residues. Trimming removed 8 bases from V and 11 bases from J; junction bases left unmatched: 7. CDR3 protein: CASGGQGGAFF. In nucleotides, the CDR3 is TGTGCCAGCGGCGGACAGGGTGGCGCTTTCTTT.

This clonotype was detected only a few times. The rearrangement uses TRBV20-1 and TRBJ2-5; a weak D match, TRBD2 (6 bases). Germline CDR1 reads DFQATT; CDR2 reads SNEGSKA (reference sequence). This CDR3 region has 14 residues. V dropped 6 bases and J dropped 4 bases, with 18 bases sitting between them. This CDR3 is CSAIDGGGVETQYF. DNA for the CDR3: TGCAGTGCCATTGATGGGGGAGGCGTAGAGACCCAGTACTTC.

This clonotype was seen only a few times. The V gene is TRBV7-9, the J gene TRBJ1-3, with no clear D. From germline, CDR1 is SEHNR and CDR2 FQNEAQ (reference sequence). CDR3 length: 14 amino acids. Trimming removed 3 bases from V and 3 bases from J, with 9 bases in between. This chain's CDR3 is CASSFPGFGNTIYF. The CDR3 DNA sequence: TGTGCCAGCAGCTTCCCGGGGTTTGGAAACACCATATATTTT.

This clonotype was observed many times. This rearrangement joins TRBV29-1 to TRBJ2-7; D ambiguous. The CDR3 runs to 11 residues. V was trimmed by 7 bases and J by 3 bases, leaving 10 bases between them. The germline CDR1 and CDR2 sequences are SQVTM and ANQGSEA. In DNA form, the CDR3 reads TGCAGCGCCACCCTATTCTACGAGCAGTACTTC. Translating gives CSATLFYEQYF.

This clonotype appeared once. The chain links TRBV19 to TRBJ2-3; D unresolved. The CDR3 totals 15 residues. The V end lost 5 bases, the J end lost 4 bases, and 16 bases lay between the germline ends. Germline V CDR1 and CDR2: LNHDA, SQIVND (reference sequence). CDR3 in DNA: TGTGCCAGTAGTCCGGCCGATCGGATGGCAGATACGCAGTATTTT. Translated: CASSPADRMADTQYF. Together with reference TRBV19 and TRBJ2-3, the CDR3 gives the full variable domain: DGGITQSPKYLFRKEGQNVTLSCEQNLNHDAMYWYRQDPGQGLRLIYYSQIVNDFQKGDIAEGYSVSREKKESFPLTVTSAQKNPTAFYLCASSPADRMADTQYFGPGTRLTVL.